A selection of T cell receptor beta chains follows, all from one sample in a study of cytomegalovirus exposure and HLA in healthy donors. The data were produced by immunoSEQ multiplex PCR, yet TCRdb's version contains in-frame clones alone and is incomplete. Here the sample spans about 78,000 clones, about 95% being singletons. Sequenced sample: PBMCs. The receptor set was obtained from a young man in good health and CMV-seropositive. The CDR3 runs from the conserved cysteine through the conserved F or W. The D gene is left open where the match is weak.

CDR3: CASSASSGSTNSYEQYF
V: TRBV10-1
D: TRBD2
J: TRBJ2-7

CDR3: CSASWSRYF
V: TRBV20-1
D: -
J: TRBJ2-7

CDR3: CASSKVAGADTGELFF
V: TRBV21-1
D: -
J: TRBJ2-2

CDR3: CASSPRGGSMNTEAFF
V: TRBV7-6
D: -
J: TRBJ1-1

CDR3: CASSPPGLHNEQFF
V: TRBV11-3
D: TRBD2
J: TRBJ2-1

CDR3: CASSPKRLAGGRNEQFF
V: TRBV28
D: TRBD2
J: TRBJ2-1

CDR3: CATESPGAGELFF
V: TRBV2
D: -
J: TRBJ2-2

CDR3: CASSPRTGPGTIYF
V: TRBV9
D: TRBD1
J: TRBJ1-3

CDR3: CASSSSTAGDRGQQFF
V: TRBV2
D: -
J: TRBJ2-1

CDR3: CASSTGTGGNQPQHF
V: TRBV5-1
D: TRBD1
J: TRBJ1-5

CDR3: CAIQGGGAGANVLTF
V: TRBV28
D: -
J: TRBJ2-6

CDR3: CASSLGTSGPLSTDTQYF
V: TRBV5-4
D: TRBD2
J: TRBJ2-3

CDR3: CASSRTGTSGSSYEQYF
V: TRBV5-6
D: TRBD2
J: TRBJ2-7

CDR3: CASSVEILRLADEQFF
V: TRBV9
D: TRBD2
J: TRBJ2-1

CDR3: CAWSVGSGTYGYTF
V: TRBV30
D: -
J: TRBJ1-2

CDR3: CASSYSLGARGGYTF
V: TRBV6-5
D: -
J: TRBJ1-2

CDR3: CASSVTGTIYNEQFF
V: TRBV9
D: TRBD2
J: TRBJ2-1

CDR3: CASSAGTRVGYTF
V: TRBV25-1
D: -
J: TRBJ1-2

CDR3: CASGYLGQKDGYTF
V: TRBV27
D: TRBD1
J: TRBJ1-2

CDR3: CAWNGGIHEQYF
V: TRBV30
D: -
J: TRBJ2-7

CDR3: CASTGEGGNQPQHF
V: TRBV2
D: -
J: TRBJ1-5

CDR3: CASSLAGNTEAFF
V: TRBV7-9
D: -
J: TRBJ1-1

CDR3: CASSQGFLSGKETQYF
V: TRBV4-1
D: TRBD2
J: TRBJ2-5

CDR3: CSVYLQGATDTQYF
V: TRBV29-1
D: TRBD1
J: TRBJ2-3